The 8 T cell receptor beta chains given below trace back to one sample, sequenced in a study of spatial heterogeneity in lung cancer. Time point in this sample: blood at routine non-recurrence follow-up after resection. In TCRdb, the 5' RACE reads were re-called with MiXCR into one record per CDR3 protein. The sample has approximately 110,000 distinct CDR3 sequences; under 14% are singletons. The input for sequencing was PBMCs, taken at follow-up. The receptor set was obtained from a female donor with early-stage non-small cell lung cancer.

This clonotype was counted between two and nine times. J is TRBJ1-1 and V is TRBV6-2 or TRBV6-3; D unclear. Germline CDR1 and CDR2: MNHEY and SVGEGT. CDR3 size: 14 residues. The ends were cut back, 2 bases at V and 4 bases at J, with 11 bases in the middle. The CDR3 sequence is CASSYKWVSTEAFF. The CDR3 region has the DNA TGTGCCAGCAGTTACAAGTGGGTCAGCACTGAAGCTTTCTTT.

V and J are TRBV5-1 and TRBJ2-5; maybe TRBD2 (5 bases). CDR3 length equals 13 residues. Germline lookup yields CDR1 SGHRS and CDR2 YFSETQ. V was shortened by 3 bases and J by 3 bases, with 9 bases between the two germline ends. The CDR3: CASSSGAEETQYF. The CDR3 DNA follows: TGCGCCAGCAGCTCCGGAGCGGAAGAGACCCAGTACTTC.

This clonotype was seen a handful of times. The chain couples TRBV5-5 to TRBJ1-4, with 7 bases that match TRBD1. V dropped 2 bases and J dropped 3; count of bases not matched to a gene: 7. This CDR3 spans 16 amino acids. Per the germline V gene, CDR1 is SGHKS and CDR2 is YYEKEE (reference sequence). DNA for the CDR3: TGTGCCAGCAGCTTAACCAGGGGGTCATCTAATGAAAAACTGTTTTTT. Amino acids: CASSLTRGSSNEKLFF.

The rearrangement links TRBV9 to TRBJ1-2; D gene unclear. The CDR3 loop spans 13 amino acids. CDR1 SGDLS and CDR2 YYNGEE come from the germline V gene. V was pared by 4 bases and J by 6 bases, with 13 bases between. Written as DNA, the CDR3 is TGTGCCAGCAGCAATCCCCGGGTGAATGGCTACACCTTC. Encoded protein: CASSNPRVNGYTF.

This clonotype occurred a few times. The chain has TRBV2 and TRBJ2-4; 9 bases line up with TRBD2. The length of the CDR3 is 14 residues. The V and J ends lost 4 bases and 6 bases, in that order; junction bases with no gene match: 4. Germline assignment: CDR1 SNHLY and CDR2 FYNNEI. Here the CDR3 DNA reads TGTGCCAGCAGTGCCAGACTAGCGGTAAACATTCAGTACTTC. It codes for CASSARLAVNIQYF.

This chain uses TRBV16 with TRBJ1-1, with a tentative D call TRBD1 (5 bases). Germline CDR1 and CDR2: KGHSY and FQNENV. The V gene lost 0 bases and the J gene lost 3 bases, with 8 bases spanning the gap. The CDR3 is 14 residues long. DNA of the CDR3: TGTGCCAGCAGCCAATCTGAGGGGTACACTGAAGCTTTCTTT. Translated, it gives CASSQSEGYTEAFF.

The CDR3 DNA is TGCAGTGCTAGGGCATCCCTCGCGAACACCGGGGAGCTGTTTTTT. It is translated as CSARASLANTGELFF. The rearrangement links TRBV20-1 to TRBJ2-2; D gene uncertain. With 3 bases removed from V and 0 bases from J, the gap between germline ends came to 11 bases. Per the germline V gene, CDR1 is DFQATT and CDR2 is SNEGSKA (reference sequence). The CDR3 has 15 residues.

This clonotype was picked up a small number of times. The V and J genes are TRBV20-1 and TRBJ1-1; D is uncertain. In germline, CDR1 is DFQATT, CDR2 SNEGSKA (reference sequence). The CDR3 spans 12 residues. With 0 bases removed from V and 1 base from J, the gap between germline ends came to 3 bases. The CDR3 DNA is TGCAGTGCTAGAGAAGGGAACACTGAAGCTTTCTTT. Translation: CSAREGNTEAFF.